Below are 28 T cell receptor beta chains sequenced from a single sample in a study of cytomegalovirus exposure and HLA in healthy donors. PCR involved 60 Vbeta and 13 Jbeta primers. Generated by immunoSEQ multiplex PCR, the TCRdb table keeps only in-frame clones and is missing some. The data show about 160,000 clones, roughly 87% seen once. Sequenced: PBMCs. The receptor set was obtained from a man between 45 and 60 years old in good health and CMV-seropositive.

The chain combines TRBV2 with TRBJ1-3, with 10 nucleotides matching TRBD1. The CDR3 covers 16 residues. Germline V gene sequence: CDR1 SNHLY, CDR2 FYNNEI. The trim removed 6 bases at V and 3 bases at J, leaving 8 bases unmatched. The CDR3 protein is CASREQTGGGGNTIYF. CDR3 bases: TGTGCCAGCAGAGAACAGACAGGGGGCGGTGGAAACACCATATATTTT.

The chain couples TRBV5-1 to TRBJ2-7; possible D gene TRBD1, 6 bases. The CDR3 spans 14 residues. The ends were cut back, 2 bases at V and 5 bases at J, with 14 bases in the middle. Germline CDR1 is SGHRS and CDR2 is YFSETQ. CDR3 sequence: CASSFGQGSNEQYF. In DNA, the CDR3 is TGCGCCAGCAGCTTTGGTCAGGGGAGTAACGAGCAGTACTTC. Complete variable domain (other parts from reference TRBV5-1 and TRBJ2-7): KAGVTQTPRYLIKTRGQQVTLSCSPISGHRSVSWYQQTPGQGLQFLFEYFSETQRNKGNFPGRFSGRQFSNSRSEMNVSTLELGDSALYLCASSFGQGSNEQYFGPGTRLTVT.

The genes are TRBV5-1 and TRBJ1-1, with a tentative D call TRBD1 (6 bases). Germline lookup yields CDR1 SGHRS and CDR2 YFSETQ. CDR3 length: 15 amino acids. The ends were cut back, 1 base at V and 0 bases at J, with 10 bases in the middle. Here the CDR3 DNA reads TGCGCCAGCAGCTTGCATGCAGGGGTGAACACTGAAGCTTTCTTT. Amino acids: CASSLHAGVNTEAFF.

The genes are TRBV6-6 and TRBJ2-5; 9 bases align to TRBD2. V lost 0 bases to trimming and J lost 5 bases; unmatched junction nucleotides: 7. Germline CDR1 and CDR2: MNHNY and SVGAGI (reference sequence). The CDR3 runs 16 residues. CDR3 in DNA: TGTGCCAGCAGTTACTCGCTAGCGGGGTCCCGGGAGACCCAGTACTTC. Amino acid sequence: CASSYSLAGSRETQYF.

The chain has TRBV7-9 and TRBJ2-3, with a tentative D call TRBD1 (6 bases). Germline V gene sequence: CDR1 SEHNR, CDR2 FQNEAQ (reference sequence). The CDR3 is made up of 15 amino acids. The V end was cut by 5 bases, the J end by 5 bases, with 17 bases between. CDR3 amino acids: CASSPQFTGKDTQYF. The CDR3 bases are TGTGCCAGCAGCCCTCAATTTACAGGGAAAGATACGCAGTATTTT.

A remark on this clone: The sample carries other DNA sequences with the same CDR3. The CDR3 region is CASSPSTGEAFF. The CDR3, as DNA: TGTGCCAGCTCACCATCGACGGGGGAAGCTTTCTTT. The V gene is TRBV18, the J gene TRBJ1-1, with unresolved D. Germline CDR1 reads KGHSH; CDR2 reads LQKENI. The CDR3 spans 12 residues. V lost 2 bases to trimming and J lost 8 bases, with 9 bases between them.

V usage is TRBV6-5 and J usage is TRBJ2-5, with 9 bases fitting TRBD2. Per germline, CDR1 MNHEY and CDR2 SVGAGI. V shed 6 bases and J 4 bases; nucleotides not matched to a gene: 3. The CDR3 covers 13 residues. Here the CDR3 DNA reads TGTGCCAGCAGACTAGCGGGCGGAGAGACCCAGTACTTC. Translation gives CASRLAGGETQYF.

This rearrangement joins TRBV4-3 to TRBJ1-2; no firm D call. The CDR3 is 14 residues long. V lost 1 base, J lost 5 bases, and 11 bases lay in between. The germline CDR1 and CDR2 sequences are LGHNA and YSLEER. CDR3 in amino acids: CASSQAVEGYGYTF. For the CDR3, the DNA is TGCGCCAGCAGCCAAGCGGTGGAGGGATATGGCTACACCTTC.

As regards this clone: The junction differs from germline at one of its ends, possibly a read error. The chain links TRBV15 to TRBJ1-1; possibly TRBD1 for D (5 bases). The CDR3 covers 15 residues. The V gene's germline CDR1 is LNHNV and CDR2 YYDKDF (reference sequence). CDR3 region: CATKGVRQMKTEAFF. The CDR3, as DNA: TGTGCCACCAAAGGCGTGAGACAGATGAAAACTGAAGCTTTCTTT.

DNA for the CDR3: TGTGCCAGCTCACGCCGGGGGGGCCGGGATGAGCAGTTCTTC. Translated, it gives CASSRRGGRDEQFF. The V call is TRBV18, the J call TRBJ2-1, with TRBD2 identical over 8 bases. Germline-derived CDR1 and CDR2 are KGHSH and LQKENI. V lost 4 bases to trimming and J lost 8 bases; unmatched junction nucleotides: 7. This CDR3 contains 14 residues.

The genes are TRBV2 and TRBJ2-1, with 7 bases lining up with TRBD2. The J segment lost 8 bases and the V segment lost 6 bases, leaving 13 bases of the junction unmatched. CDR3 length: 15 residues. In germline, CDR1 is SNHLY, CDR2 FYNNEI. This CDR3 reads CASRSGLVMGYEQFF. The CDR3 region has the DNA TGTGCCAGCAGAAGTGGACTAGTCATGGGGTATGAGCAGTTCTTC.

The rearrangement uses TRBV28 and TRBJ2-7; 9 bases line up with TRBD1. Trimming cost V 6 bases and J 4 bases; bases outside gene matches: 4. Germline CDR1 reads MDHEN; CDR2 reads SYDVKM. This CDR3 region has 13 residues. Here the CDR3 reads CASRTGGEYEQYF. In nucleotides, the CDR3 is TGTGCCAGCAGAACAGGGGGCGAATACGAGCAGTACTTC.

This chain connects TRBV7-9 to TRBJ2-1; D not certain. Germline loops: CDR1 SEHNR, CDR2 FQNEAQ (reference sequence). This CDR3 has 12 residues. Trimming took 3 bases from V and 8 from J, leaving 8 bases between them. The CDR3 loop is CASSLGGDEQFF. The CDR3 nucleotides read TGTGCCAGCAGCTTGGGTGGAGATGAGCAGTTCTTC.

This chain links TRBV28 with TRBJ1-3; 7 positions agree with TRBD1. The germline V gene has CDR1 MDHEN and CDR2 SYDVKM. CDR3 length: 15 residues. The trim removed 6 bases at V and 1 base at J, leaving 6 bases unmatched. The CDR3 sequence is CASRETGLSGNTIYF. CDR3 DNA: TGTGCCAGCAGGGAGACAGGGCTTTCTGGAAACACCATATATTTT.

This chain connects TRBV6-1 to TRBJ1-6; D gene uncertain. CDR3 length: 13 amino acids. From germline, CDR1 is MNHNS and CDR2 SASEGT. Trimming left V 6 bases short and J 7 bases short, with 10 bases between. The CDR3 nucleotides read TGTGCCAGCAGAGATACGGGAAATTCACCCCTCCACTTT. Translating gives CASRDTGNSPLHF.

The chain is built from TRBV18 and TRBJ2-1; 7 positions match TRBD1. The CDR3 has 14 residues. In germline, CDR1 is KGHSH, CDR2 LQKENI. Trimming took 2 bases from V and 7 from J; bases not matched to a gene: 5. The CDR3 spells CASSPGTALNEQFF. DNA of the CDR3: TGTGCCAGCTCACCAGGGACAGCCCTTAATGAGCAGTTCTTC. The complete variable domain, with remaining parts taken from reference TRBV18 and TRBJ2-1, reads NAGVMQNPRHLVRRRGQEARLRCSPMKGHSHVYWYRQLPEEGLKFMVYLQKENIIDESGMPKERFSAEFPKEGPSILRIQQVVRGDSAAYFCASSPGTALNEQFFGPGTRLTVL.

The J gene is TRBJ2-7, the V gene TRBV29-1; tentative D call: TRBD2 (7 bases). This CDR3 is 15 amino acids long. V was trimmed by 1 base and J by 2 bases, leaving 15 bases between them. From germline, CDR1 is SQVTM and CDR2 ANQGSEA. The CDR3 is CSVEARGPTPYEQYF. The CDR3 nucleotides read TGCAGCGTTGAAGCGCGGGGGCCAACACCCTACGAGCAGTACTTC.

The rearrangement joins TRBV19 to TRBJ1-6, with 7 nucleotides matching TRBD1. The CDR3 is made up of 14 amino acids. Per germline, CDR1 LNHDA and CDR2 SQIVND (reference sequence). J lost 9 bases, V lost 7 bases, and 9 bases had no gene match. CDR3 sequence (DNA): TGTGCCAGTAAAAACAGGGGAGAGGGTTCACCCCTCCACTTT. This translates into CASKNRGEGSPLHF.

The chain's CDR3 is CASSARDRADTGELFF. DNA for the CDR3: TGTGCCAGCAGCGCCCGGGACAGGGCGGACACCGGGGAGCTGTTTTTT. The chain couples TRBV9 to TRBJ2-2, with 9 positions matching TRBD1. The V gene's germline CDR1 is SGDLS and CDR2 YYNGEE. There are 16 residues in the CDR3. Unmatched junction bases numbered 6, after V lost 3 bases and J lost 3 bases.

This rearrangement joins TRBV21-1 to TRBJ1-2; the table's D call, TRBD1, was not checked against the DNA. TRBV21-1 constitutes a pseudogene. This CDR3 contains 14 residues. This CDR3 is CASSNPQDNYGYTF. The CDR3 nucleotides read TGTGCCAGCAGCAACCCACAGGATAACTATGGCTACACCTTC.

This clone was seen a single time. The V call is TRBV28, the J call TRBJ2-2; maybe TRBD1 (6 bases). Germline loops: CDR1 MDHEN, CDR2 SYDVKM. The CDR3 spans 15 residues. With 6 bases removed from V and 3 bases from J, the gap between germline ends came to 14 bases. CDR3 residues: CASRLQGFDTGELFF. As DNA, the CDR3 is TGTGCCAGCAGACTACAGGGATTTGACACCGGGGAGCTGTTTTTT.

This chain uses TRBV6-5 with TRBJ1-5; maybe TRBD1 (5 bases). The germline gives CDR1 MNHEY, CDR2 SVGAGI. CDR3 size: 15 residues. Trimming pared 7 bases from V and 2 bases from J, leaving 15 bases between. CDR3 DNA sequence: TGTGCCAGCAAACGGGGGTCGGGTGGCAATCAGCCCCAGCATTTT. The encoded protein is CASKRGSGGNQPQHF.

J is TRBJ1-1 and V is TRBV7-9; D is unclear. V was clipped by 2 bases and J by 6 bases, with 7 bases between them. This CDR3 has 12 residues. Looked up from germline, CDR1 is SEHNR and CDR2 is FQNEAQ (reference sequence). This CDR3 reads CASSLIAAEAFF. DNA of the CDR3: TGTGCCAGCAGCTTAATAGCAGCTGAAGCTTTCTTT.

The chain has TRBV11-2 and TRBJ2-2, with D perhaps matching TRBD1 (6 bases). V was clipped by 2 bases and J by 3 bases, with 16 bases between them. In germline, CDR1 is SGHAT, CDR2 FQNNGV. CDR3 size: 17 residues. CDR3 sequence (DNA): TGTGCCAGCAGCTTATACCCAGGGGCCACCCACACCGGGGAGCTGTTTTTT. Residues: CASSLYPGATHTGELFF.

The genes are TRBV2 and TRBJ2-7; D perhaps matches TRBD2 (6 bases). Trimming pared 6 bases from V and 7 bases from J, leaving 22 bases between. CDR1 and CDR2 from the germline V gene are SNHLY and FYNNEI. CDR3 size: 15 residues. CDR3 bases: TGTGCCAGCAGAGCTTTCGGCGGGGCCGGGCGGGAGCAGTACTTC. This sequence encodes CASRAFGGAGREQYF.

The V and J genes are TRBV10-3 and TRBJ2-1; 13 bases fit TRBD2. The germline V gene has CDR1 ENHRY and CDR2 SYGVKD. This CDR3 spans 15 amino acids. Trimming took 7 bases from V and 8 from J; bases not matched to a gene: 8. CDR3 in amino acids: CAIKRTSGSRDEQFF. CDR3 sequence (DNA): TGTGCCATCAAAAGGACTAGCGGGAGTAGGGATGAGCAGTTCTTC.

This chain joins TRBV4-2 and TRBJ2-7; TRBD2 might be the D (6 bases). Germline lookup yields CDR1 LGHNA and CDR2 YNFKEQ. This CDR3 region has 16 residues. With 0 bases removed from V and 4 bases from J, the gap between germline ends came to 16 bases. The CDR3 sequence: CASSQDLAGTIYEQYF. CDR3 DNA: TGTGCCAGCAGCCAAGATTTGGCGGGAACTATTTACGAGCAGTACTTC.

The CDR3 loop reads CASSFNRGAYEQYF. DNA for the CDR3: TGTGCCAGCAGCTTCAACAGGGGGGCCTACGAGCAGTACTTC. The V and J genes are TRBV11-2 and TRBJ2-7, with TRBD1 matching 8 bases. V was clipped by 3 bases and J by 2 bases; unmatched bases: 3. The CDR3 totals 14 residues. The germline CDR1 and CDR2 sequences are SGHAT and FQNNGV.